This T cell receptor (beta chain) was sequenced for a study of memory CD4+ T cells and cytomegalovirus serostatus. Profiled with immunoSEQ multiplex PCR; TCRdb holds only in-frame clones, not every one. This table has 80,000 or so clones, 75% to 85% appearing once. The CDR3 has 18 amino acids. Germline V gives CDR1 SGHAT, CDR2 FQNNGV. Trimming removed 4 bases from V and 0 bases from J, with 22 bases in between. The sort gate was single viable CD3+CD4+CD8-CD45RO+ cells for memory CD4+ T cells. The clonotype comes from an adult in good health and CMV-seropositive. The chain couples TRBV11-2 to TRBJ2-7, with D perhaps TRBD2 (5 bases). The sample comprised memory CD4+ T cells from blood. This chain's CDR3 is CASSSTSPRRTVSYEQYF. The CDR3 nucleotides are TGTGCCAGCAGCTCCACTTCTCCTAGGAGGACGGTCTCCTACGAGCAGTACTTC.